This T cell receptor beta chain stems from a study of blood T cell repertoires in COVID-19. Study information: Acute-phase and convalescent COVID-19 samples originated in the United States, Italy and Spain. T cells, B-cell-depleted T cells, or PBMCs supplied cDNA or gDNA.

The recovered donors of Cohort 3 showed two negative PCRs, clearance, or symptom resolution. Methods used by the authors: Amplification with reference gene primers provided the estimates of nucleated cell counts. Assay used: immunoSEQ multiplex PCR; TCRdb lists only in-frame clones, some missing. The V and J calls and clone size are taken from that table; D and trimming were inferred from the DNA. The sample records more than 300,000 clones, roughly 90% being singletons. Trimming cost V 5 bases and J 8 bases; bases outside gene matches: 3. The CDR3 covers 13 residues. Per the germline V gene, CDR1 is SGHAT and CDR2 is FQDESV (reference sequence).

This TCR derives from a woman under 40 who had recovered from COVID-19. This rearrangement joins TRBV11-1 to TRBJ1-4; 9 positions agree with TRBD1. The sequencing input was PBMCs or T cells enriched from blood (not recorded which). The CDR3 region has the DNA TGTGCCAGCAGCGACAGGGGGGAAGAAAAACTGTTTTTT. This sequence encodes CASSDRGEEKLFF.